Listed below are T cell receptor beta chains from one sample, sequenced in a study of shared clonotypes between healthy human individuals. Repertoires were generated with immunoSEQ multiplex PCR, while TCRdb's copy carries only in-frame clones and drops some. The table lists about 2 million clones, roughly 94% of them singletons. Sequencing was carried out using naive CD4+ T cells sorted from blood. The receptors were sampled from a man aged 18 to 29 in good health. Both conserved end residues are part of each CDR3.

V | CDR3
TRBV4-1 | CASSQGGLGDSYEQYF
TRBV6-5 | CASSYSIRGLNIQYF
TRBV6-1 | CASSDDGRPYGYTF
TRBV28 | CASSFSTGTAAEAFF
TRBV6-6 | CASSYSGQKPEAFF
TRBV6-6 | CASGRGSSYEQYF
TRBV19 | CASSTGQGASPLHF
TRBV7-2 | CASSLQGYSNQPQHF
TRBV19 | CASSMGRMNEKLFF
TRBV6-5 | CASTEAFF
TRBV6-1 | CASSESLGAKNIQYF
TRBV9 | CASSPRTANYGYTF
TRBV30 | CAWSPSNTGELFF
TRBV6-5 | CASTSQLTMNTEAFF
TRBV2 | CASTGGGGEKLFF
TRBV18 | CASSPLPGVGSFDEQFF
TRBV6-5 | CASSYRLAGYTF
TRBV5-1 | CASSTPPGTSGGGSYNEQFF
TRBV28 | CASRRGGGGYTF
TRBV5-1 | CASSLGLAGTGGETQYF
TRBV6-1 | CASNAGKETQYF
TRBV28 | CASSLRDSNQPQHF
TRBV27 | CASSSGQVNSPLHF
TRBV27 | CASSLGRVNTEAFF
TRBV6-5 | CASRKTGTAGYGYTF
TRBV7-9 | CASKRDRVDGYTF
TRBV5-1 | CASSSGLAGLETQYF
TRBV7-2 | CASSRGRQYTQYF
TRBV23-1 | CARGVNEQFF
TRBV5-1 | CASSGNTGGAGYTF
TRBV7-9 | CAHRPGNTEAFF
TRBV7-7 | CASSCQDKRQPQHF
TRBV7-2 | CASSLRTSGRGPDTQYF
TRBV6-5 | CASSTTSTGSYGYTF
TRBV5-1 | CASSLGGWGTDTQYF
TRBV28 | CASSPGLAGYTGELFF
TRBV5-1 | CASSLEGAGGTDTQYF
TRBV2 | CASSDPYEQYF
TRBV5-1 | CASSRGGGRTNEKLFF
TRBV7-6 | CASSLGDGPYEQYF
TRBV10-3 | CAISAGLNQETQYF
TRBV5-1 | CASSLTGQAQETQYF
TRBV5-5 | CASSLASELGNTIYF
TRBV7-8 | CASSLTPPLGQYYGYTF
TRBV6-5 | CASSEYTLNTEAFF
TRBV11-2 | CASSSSSYGYTF
TRBV7-2 | CASSLTDTQYF
TRBV18 | CASSPPTGEQYF
TRBV5-4 | CASSFGDQETQYF
TRBV16 | CASSHGQGRGYTF
TRBV5-1 | CASSPGGGGKETQYF
TRBV9 | CASSVSADSSYEQYF
TRBV20-1 | CSARVRLGYTF
TRBV7-2 | CASSFAGPNEKLFF
TRBV6-5 | CASSWASATEAFF